The text below deals with one T cell receptor beta chain. The antigen is not known. Nashville, Tennessee was home to all donors, who were Caucasian adults. Scientists sequenced DNA from unsorted PBMC on ten immunoSEQ deep assay plates. Libraries were prepared by immunoSEQ multiplex PCR; TCRdb keeps only in-frame clonotypes and omits some of them. The table shows about 470,000 clones, with around 79% occurring only once. These data come from a study of shared clonotypes between healthy human individuals. Whole-study findings and limits: Collection of samples was limited to blood; tissue repertoires likely differ.

Germline-derived CDR1 and CDR2 are MNHGY and SVAAGI. V was pared by 6 bases and J by 7 bases, with 16 bases between. The CDR3 is 13 residues long. The sample was PBMCs. The chain employs TRBV6-9 and TRBJ2-7, with TRBD2 as a possible D gene (6 bases). The source is a middle-aged woman in good health. Some clones in this sample may be carry-over from other donors' samples. The CDR3 coding sequence is TGTGCCAGCAGAAGACCGGGACTGTATGAGCAGTACTTC. Translation: CASRRPGLYEQYF.